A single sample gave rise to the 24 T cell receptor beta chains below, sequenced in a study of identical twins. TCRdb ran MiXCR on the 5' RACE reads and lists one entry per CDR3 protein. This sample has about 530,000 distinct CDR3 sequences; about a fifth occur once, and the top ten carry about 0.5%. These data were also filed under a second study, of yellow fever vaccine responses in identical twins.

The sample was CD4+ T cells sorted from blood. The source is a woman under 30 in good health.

The CDR3 region has the DNA TGCGCCAGCAGCCCTGCGACAGGGGGTGGGGAGACCCAGTACTTC. Protein: CASSPATGGGETQYF. This sequence joins TRBV5-1 and TRBJ2-5; 9 positions agree with TRBD1. Germline CDR1 SGHRS, CDR2 YFSETQ. The CDR3 length is 15 residues. With V trimmed by 4 bases and J by 5 bases, 9 bases remained unmatched.

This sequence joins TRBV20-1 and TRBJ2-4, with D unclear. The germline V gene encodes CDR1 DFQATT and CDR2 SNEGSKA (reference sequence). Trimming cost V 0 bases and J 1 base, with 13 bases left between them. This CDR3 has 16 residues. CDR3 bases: TGCAGTGCTAGAGAGGGTACTGGGTGGGCCAAAAACATTCAGTACTTC. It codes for CSAREGTGWAKNIQYF.

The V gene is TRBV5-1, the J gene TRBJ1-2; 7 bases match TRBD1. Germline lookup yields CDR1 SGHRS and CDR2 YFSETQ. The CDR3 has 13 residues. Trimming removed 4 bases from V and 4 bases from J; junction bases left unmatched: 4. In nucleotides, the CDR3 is TGCGCCAGCAGCGGGGACAGAATCTATGGCTACACCTTC. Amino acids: CASSGDRIYGYTF.

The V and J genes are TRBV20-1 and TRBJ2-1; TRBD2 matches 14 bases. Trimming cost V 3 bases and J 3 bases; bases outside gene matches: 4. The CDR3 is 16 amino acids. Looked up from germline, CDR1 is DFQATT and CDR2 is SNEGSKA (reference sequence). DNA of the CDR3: TGCAGTGCTAGGGTGACTAGCGGGAGGGGCTACAATGAGCAGTTCTTC. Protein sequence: CSARVTSGRGYNEQFF.

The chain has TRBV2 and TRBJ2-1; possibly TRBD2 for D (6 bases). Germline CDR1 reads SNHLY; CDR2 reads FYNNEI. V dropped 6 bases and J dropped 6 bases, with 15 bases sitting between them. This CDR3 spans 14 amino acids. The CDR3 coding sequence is TGTGCCAGCAGACTAGCCCCGCTCCGCAATGAGCAGTTCTTC. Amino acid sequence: CASRLAPLRNEQFF.

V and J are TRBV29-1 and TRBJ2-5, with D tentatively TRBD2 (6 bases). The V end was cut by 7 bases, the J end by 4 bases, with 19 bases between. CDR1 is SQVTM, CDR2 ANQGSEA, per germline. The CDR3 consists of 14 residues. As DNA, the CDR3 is TGCAGCGCCCAAAGGCGGGGTTTGGGAGAGACCCAGTACTTC. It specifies CSAQRRGLGETQYF.

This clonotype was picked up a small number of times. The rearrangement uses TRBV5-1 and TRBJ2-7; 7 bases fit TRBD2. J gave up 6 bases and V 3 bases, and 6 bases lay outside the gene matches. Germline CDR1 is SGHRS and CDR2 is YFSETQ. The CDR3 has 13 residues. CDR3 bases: TGCGCCAGCAGCTCCGGACTAGACGGCGAGCAGTACTTC. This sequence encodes CASSSGLDGEQYF.

The CDR3 bases are TGTGCCAGCAGCGTCTCTACATACTCCTACGAGCAGTACTTC. Residues: CASSVSTYSYEQYF. The gene calls are TRBV9 and TRBJ2-7; D is undetermined. Germline assignment: CDR1 SGDLS and CDR2 YYNGEE. V lost 2 bases and J lost 0, with 9 bases in between. The CDR3 runs 14 residues.

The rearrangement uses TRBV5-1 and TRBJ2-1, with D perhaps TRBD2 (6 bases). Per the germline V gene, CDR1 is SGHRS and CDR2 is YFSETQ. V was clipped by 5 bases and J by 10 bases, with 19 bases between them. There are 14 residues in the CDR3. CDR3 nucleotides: TGCGCCAGCAGTTCCGGGACTCGAAGTAGGGAGCAGTTCTTC. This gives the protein CASSSGTRSREQFF.

The CDR3 nucleotides read TGTGCCAGCAGACGGACAGGGACCTACGAGCAGTACGTC. Protein product: CASRRTGTYEQYV. The chain recombines TRBV3-1 with TRBJ2-7, with 8 bases that match TRBD1. The length of the CDR3 is 13 residues. V gave up 6 bases and J gave up 2 bases; unmatched junction bases: 3. The germline gives CDR1 LGHDT, CDR2 YNNKEL (reference sequence).

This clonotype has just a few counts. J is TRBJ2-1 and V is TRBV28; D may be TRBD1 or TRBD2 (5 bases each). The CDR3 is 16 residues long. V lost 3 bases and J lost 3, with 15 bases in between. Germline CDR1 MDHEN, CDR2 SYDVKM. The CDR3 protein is CASSLSAGTRYNEQFF. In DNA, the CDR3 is TGTGCCAGCAGTTTGAGCGCCGGGACCCGCTACAATGAGCAGTTCTTC. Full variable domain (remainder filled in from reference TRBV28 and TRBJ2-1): DVKVTQSSRYLVKRTGEKVFLECVQDMDHENMFWYRQDPGLGLRLIYFSYDVKMKEKGDIPEGYSVSREKKERFSLILESASTNQTSMYLCASSLSAGTRYNEQFFGPGTRLTVL.

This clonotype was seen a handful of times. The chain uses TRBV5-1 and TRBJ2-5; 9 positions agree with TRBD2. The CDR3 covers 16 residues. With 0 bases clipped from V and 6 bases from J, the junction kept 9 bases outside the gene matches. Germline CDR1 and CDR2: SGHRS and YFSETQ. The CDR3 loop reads CASSLDLAGGPQTQYF. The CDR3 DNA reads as TGCGCCAGCAGCTTGGATTTGGCGGGAGGGCCGCAGACCCAGTACTTC. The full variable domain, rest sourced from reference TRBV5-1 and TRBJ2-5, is KAGVTQTPRYLIKTRGQQVTLSCSPISGHRSVSWYQQTPGQGLQFLFEYFSETQRNKGNFPGRFSGRQFSNSRSEMNVSTLELGDSALYLCASSLDLAGGPQTQYFGPGTRLLVL.

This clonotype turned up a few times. This CDR3 reads CATHERGMNTEAFF. CDR3 coding DNA: TGTGCCACCCACGAAAGGGGAATGAACACTGAAGCTTTCTTT. The chain carries TRBV10-3 and TRBJ1-1, with TRBD1 as a possible D gene (5 bases). Germline V gene sequence: CDR1 ENHRY, CDR2 SYGVKD. Trimming removed 10 bases from V and 0 bases from J, with 15 bases in between. The CDR3 covers 14 residues.

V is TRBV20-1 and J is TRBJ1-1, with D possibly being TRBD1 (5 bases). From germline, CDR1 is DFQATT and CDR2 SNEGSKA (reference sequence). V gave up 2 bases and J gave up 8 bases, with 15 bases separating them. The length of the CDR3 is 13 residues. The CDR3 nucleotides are TGCAGTGCTAGACCCACAGGTTTGGGGGAAGCTTTCTTT. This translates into CSARPTGLGEAFF.

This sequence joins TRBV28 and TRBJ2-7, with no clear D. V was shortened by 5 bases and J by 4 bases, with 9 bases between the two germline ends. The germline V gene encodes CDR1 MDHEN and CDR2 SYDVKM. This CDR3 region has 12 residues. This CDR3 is CASSPRRYEQYF. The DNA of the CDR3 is TGTGCCAGCAGTCCCCGGCGGTACGAGCAGTACTTC.

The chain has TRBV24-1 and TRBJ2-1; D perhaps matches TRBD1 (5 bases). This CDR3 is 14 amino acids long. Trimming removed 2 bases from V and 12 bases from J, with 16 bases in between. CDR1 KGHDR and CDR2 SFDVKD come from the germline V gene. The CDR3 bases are TGTGCCACCAGTGATTCTAGACAGATCTATGGGCAGTTCTTC. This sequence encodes CATSDSRQIYGQFF.

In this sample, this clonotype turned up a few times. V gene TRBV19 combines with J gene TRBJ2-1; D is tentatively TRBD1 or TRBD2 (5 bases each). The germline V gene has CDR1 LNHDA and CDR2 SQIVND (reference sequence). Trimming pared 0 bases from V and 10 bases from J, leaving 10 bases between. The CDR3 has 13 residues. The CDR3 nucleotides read TGTGCCAGTAGTATAGAGGGGGTTTGGGAGCAGTTCTTC. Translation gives CASSIEGVWEQFF.

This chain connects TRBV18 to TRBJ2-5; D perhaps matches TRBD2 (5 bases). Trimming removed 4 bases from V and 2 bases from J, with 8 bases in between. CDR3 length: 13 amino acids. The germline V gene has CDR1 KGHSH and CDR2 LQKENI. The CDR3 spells CASSLTIQETQYF. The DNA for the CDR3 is TGTGCCAGCTCACTGACTATACAAGAGACCCAGTACTTC.

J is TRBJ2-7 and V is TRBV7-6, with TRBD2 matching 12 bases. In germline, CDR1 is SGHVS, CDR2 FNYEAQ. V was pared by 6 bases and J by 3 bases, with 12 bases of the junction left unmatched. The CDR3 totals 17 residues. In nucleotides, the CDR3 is TGTGCCAGCAGTAGCGACGCGGGACTAGCGGGTATCTACGAGCAGTACTTC. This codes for CASSSDAGLAGIYEQYF.

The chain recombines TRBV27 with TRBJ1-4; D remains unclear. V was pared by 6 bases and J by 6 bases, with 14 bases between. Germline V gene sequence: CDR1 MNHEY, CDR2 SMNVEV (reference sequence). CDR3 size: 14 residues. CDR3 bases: TGTGCCAGCAGATCTGCGGTGCGTGATGAAAAACTGTTTTTT. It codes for CASRSAVRDEKLFF.

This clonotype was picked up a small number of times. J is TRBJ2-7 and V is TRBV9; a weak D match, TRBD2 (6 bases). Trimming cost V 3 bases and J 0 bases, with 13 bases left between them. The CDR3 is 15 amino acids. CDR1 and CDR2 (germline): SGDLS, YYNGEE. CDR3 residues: CASSAWRESSYEQYF. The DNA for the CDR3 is TGTGCCAGCAGCGCTTGGAGGGAAAGCTCCTACGAGCAGTACTTC.

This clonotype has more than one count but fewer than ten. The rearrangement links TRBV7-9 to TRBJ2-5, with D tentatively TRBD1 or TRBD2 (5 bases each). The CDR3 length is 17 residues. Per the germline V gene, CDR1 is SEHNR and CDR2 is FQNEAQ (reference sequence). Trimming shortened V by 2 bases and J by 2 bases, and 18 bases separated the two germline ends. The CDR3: CASSLSQPGPQQETQYF. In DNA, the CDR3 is TGTGCCAGCAGCTTAAGCCAACCGGGACCCCAACAAGAGACCCAGTACTTC. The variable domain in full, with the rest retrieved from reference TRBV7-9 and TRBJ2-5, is DTGVSQNPRHKITKRGQNVTFRCDPISEHNRLYWYRQTLGQGPEFLTYFQNEAQLEKSRLLSDRFSAERPKGSFSTLEIQRTEQGDSAMYLCASSLSQPGPQQETQYFGPGTRLLVL.

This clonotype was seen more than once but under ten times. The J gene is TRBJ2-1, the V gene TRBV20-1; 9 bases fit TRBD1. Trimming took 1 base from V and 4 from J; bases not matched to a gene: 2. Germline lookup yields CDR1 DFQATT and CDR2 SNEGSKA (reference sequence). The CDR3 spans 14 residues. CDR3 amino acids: CSARAGTGYNEQFF. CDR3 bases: TGCAGTGCTAGAGCCGGGACAGGGTACAATGAGCAGTTCTTC.

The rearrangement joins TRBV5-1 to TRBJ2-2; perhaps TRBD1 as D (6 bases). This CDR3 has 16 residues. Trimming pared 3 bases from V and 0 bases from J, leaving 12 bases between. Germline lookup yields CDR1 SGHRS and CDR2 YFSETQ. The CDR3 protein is CASSSTGDTNTGELFF. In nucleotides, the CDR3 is TGCGCCAGCAGCTCCACCGGGGACACGAACACCGGGGAGCTGTTTTTT.